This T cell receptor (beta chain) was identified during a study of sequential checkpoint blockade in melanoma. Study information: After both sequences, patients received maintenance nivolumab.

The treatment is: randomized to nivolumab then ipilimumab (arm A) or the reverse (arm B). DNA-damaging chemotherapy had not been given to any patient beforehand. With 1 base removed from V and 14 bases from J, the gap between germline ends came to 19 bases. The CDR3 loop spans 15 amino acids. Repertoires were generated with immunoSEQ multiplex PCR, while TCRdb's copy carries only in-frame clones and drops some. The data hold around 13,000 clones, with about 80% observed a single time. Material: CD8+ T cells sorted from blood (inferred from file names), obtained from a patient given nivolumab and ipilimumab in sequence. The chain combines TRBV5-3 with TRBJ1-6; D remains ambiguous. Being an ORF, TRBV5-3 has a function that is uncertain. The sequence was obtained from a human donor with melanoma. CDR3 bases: TGTGCCAGAAGCTTGCTGATGGCCCAGGAGGGAACCCTCCACTTT. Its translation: CARSLLMAQEGTLHF.